This T cell receptor (beta chain) was obtained from a study of CD8 T cells in ankylosing spondylitis. Whole-study findings and limits: Some motif variants had been reported before (in reactive arthritis synovial fluid and blood). Reported data indicate significant enrichment of disease-linked clones within matched ankylosing spondylitis synovial fluid. Disease-linked clones proved CD8+ and comparatively uncommon in peripheral blood. It appeared that ankylosing spondylitis blood was characterized by a TCR beta motif of roughly 8 highly homologous variants.

Germline V CDR1 and CDR2: LGHDT, YNNKEL (reference sequence). V was trimmed by 3 bases and J by 4 bases, leaving 13 bases between them. CDR3 length equals 16 residues. Preparation of TCR beta libraries was done by quantitative 5'-RACE with molecular barcodes. Each CDR3 protein gets one entry after TCRdb re-called the 5' RACE reads with MiXCR. The sample has more than 650,000 distinct CDR3 sequences, about 12% seen once. Comments on this clonotype: What it binds is unknown.

The sample was blood, either unsorted or a sorted T cell fraction (not recorded which). The sequence derives from a male donor with ankylosing spondylitis. The chain couples TRBV3-1 to TRBJ2-6; maybe TRBD1 (6 bases). In nucleotides, the CDR3 is TGTGCCAGCAGCCATTATACAGGGTTAGGGGCCAACGTCCTGACTTTC. Residues: CASSHYTGLGANVLTF.